This T cell receptor (beta chain) was identified during a study of blood T cells in healthy people across ages. There are many counts of this clonotype. This CDR3 region has 10 residues. The germline CDR1 and CDR2 sequences are DFQATT and SNEGSKA (reference sequence). Deletions cut 5 bases from V and 5 bases from J, with 4 bases between. A second PCR of about 7 to 12 cycles used a sample-barcoded 5' primer and a J-beta primer mix. TCRdb recomputed calls from the 5' RACE reads with MiXCR, one row per CDR3 protein. The data show about 830,000 distinct CDR3 sequences, roughly 60% seen once. Sequencing was carried out using blood. The chain uses TRBV20-1 and TRBJ2-1; no clear D. This clonotype was sampled from a man aged 25 to 40 in good health. DNA for the CDR3: TGCAGTGCTGTAGACAATGAGCAGTTCTTC. This gives the protein CSAVDNEQFF.